Sequencing of this T cell receptor beta chain was carried out in a study of T cell responses to AZD1222 COVID-19 vaccine. Findings of the study overall: Spike-spanning, vaccine-associated CD4 TCRs were dominant at 160-218 and 743-854. Repertoires were obtained solely post-peak T cell response.

Turning to this clone: The target antigen is unknown.

Produced via immunoSEQ multiplex PCR; TCRdb's table is partial and in-frame only. The sample holds 200,000 or so clones, 93% seen once. The germline CDR1 and CDR2 sequences are SQVTM and ANQGSEA. The V end lost 7 bases, the J end lost 7 bases, and 11 bases lay between the germline ends. The CDR3 length is 11 residues. V usage is TRBV29-1 and J usage is TRBJ1-5; no clear D. The receptor was derived from an adult in good health. The sequences come from peripheral blood, collected on day 0 of MenACWY control vaccination. The DNA of the CDR3 is TGCAGCGCTAGAACGGGGCAGCCCCAGCATTTT. Its protein product is CSARTGQPQHF.